This TCR beta chain emerged from a study of T-cell memory formation after mild COVID-19. General study results and limits: CD4+ contracting clones lay mainly in CM and EM, CD8+ ones in EMRA. In pre-infection memory, a portion of responding clones appeared, which suggested that cross-reactive memory joined.

The CDR3 is 14 amino acids. The V and J ends lost 3 bases and 1 base respectively, with 10 bases between them. This clonotype was seen a few times. As yet, its antigen is unknown. TCRdb itself ran the 5' RACE reads through MiXCR, one entry per CDR3 protein. The sample has around 250,000 distinct CDR3 sequences, 15% seen once. Sequenced input: PBMCs or a T cell subset sorted from them (not recorded which). This receptor was taken from an adult woman who had mild COVID-19 (a few samples of this study predate the infection). Cell type and time point are not known. The rearrangement uses TRBV12-3 or TRBV12-4 and TRBJ2-7; D possibly corresponds to TRBD1 (5 bases). The CDR3 reads CASSLDKLSYEQYF. For the CDR3, the DNA is TGTGCCAGCAGTTTGGACAAACTTTCCTACGAGCAGTACTTC.